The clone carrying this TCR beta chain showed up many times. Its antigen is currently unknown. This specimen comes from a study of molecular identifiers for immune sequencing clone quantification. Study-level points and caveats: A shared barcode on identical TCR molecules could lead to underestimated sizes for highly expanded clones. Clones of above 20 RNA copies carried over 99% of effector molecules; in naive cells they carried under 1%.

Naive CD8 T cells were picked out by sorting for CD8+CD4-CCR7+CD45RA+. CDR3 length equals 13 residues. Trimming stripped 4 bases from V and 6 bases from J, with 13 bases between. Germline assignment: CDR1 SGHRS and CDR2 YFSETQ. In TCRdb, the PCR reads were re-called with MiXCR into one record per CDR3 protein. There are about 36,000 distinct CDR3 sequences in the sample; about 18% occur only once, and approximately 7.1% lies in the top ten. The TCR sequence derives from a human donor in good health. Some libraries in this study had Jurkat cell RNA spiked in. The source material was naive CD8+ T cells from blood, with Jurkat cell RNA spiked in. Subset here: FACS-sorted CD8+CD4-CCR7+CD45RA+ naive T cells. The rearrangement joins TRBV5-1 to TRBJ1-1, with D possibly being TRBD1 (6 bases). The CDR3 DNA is TGCGCCAGCAGCGGAACAGGGTCGGCTGAAGCTTTCTTT. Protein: CASSGTGSAEAFF.